This is a list of T cell receptor beta chains from one sample in a study of a mutant IDH1 vaccine in newly diagnosed glioma. The assay was immunoSEQ multiplex PCR, and TCRdb's table has in-frame clones only and misses some. The table records about 54,000 clones, under 90% of them present only once. These receptors have no known antigen. The source was PBMCs, collected from a glioma patient whose treatment included an IDH1 peptide vaccine. The receptors stem from a woman aged 18-29 years with glioma. The CDR3 runs from the conserved cysteine through the conserved F or W. D genes are given only for firm matches. Some rows mark clone size as missing; the rest say once, few, many or name a class of expanded clone.

TRBV10-3	TRBD1	.	TRBJ1-2	15	TGTGCCTCCAGGATCCTACAGGGGTCAGAGGTGGGCTACACCTTC	CASRILQGSEVGYTF
TRBV4-2	TRBD2	.	TRBJ2-1	17	TGTGCCAGCAGCCAAGAAATTAGCGGGAGGGCCTACAATGAGCAGTTCTTC	CASSQEISGRAYNEQFF
TRBV9	TRBD1	few	TRBJ1-1	15	TGTGCCAGCAGCGTAGGGGGACAGGGGGCTTCCCGAGCTTTCTTT	CASSVGGQGASRAFF
TRBV4-1	.	.	TRBJ2-3	12	TGCGCCAGCAGCGATAGCACAGATACGCAGTATTTT	CASSDSTDTQYF
TRBV7-9	.	.	TRBJ2-5	14	TGTGCCAGCAGCTTAGGAGTGGCGGGGGAGACCCAGTACTTC	CASSLGVAGETQYF
TRBV9	.	.	TRBJ2-7	14	TGTGCCAGCAGCTTCCGCGGTCGCTCCTACGAGCAGTACTTC	CASSFRGRSYEQYF
TRBV27	TRBD1	once	TRBJ1-1	16	TGTGCCAGCAGTTTCCTGGGACAGGGGGTGAACACTGAAGCTTTCTTT	CASSFLGQGVNTEAFF
TRBV2	TRBD1	.	TRBJ1-4	14	TGTGCCAGCAGTGTCCCCCGGGACAGTGAAAAACTGTTTTTT	CASSVPRDSEKLFF
TRBV14	TRBD1	.	TRBJ2-2	15	TGTGCCAGCAGCCACCTAGGACAGGGGGACGGGGAGCTGTTTTTT	CASSHLGQGDGELFF
TRBV6-5	.	few	TRBJ1-1	15	TGTGCCAGCAGTTATCGATCAATCCTTGTCAGAGAAGCTTTCTTT	CASSYRSILVREAFF
TRBV19	TRBD1	.	TRBJ2-7	14	TGTGCCAGTAGTCGGTGGGACAGTTCCTACGAGCAGTACTTC	CASSRWDSSYEQYF
TRBV29-1	.	.	TRBJ2-7	13	TGCAGCGTTGCGGGACAATCGACGGGGGAGCAGTACTTC	CSVAGQSTGEQYF
TRBV9	.	few	TRBJ1-4	15	TGTGCCAGCAGCGCTTTGTCTGCAACTAATGAAAAACTGTTTTTT	CASSALSATNEKLFF
TRBV25-1	TRBD2	once	TRBJ2-3	16	TGTGCCAGCAGTGACAAGGCTAGCGGGAAAACAGATACGCAGTATTTT	CASSDKASGKTDTQYF
TRBV12-5	.	.	TRBJ2-7	19	TGTGCTAGTGGTTTGGTACAGGGTGCATGGGGACTGAGCTCCTACGAGCAGTACTTC	CASGLVQGAWGLSSYEQYF
TRBV5-1	.	once	TRBJ2-5	14	TGCGCCAGCAGCCTTGGACAGTCCCAAGAGACCCAGTACTTC	CASSLGQSQETQYF
TRBV5-8	TRBD1	.	TRBJ1-2	13	TGTGCCAGCAGACGGACAGGGGTGGATGGCTACACCTTC	CASRRTGVDGYTF
TRBV10-3	TRBD1	.	TRBJ1-5	15	TGTGCCATCAGCGAAGACAGGGGACGGATTCAGCCCCAGCATTTT	CAISEDRGRIQPQHF
TRBV10-3	TRBD2	.	TRBJ2-1	12	TGTGCCAATAGCGGGGGGGGGAATGAGCAGTTCTTC	CANSGGGNEQFF
TRBV7-2	.	.	TRBJ2-5	14	TGTGCCAGCAGCCGCCTAGGAGGAGGGGCGACCCAGTACTTC	CASSRLGGGATQYF
TRBV11-2	TRBD2	.	TRBJ2-5	13	TGTGCCAGCAATCTAGCGGCTCAAGAGACCCAGTACTTC	CASNLAAQETQYF
TRBV19	.	.	TRBJ1-4	12	TGTGCCAGTGGAACCGGGACCGAAAAACTGTTTTTT	CASGTGTEKLFF
TRBV9	TRBD2	once	TRBJ2-2	19	TGTGCCAGCAGCACCCGACTAGCGGGGGGACCCGCGAACACCGGGGAGCTGTTTTTT	CASSTRLAGGPANTGELFF
TRBV6-5	TRBD2	.	TRBJ2-3	16	TGTGCCAGCAGTTTCCGGACTAGCGGGGGTGCAGATACGCAGTATTTT	CASSFRTSGGADTQYF
TRBV7-9	.	few	TRBJ2-5	12	TGTGCCAGCAGCTGGGGGGAAGAGACCCAGTACTTC	CASSWGEETQYF
TRBV4-1	TRBD2	once	TRBJ2-7	15	TGCGCCAGCAGCCCGGGGGCTAGCGGGAGGGACGAGCAGTACTTC	CASSPGASGRDEQYF
TRBV6-5	TRBD1	.	TRBJ1-1	14	TGTGCCAGCAGTTACCCGGACAGGGGATCTGAAGCTTTCTTT	CASSYPDRGSEAFF
TRBV11-3	TRBD2	.	TRBJ2-7	14	TGTGCCAGCAGCGAAACTAGCGGGAATAGCGAGCAGTACTTC	CASSETSGNSEQYF
TRBV27	.	.	TRBJ2-7	14	TGTGCCAGCAGTTTAGGGGGTTATCCCTACGAGCAGTACTTC	CASSLGGYPYEQYF
TRBV30	.	.	TRBJ1-1	16	TGTGCCTGGAGTGGAGGGAAGGGCCCAATGAACACTGAAGCTTTCTTT	CAWSGGKGPMNTEAFF
TRBV6-4	.	.	TRBJ2-7	14	TGTGCCAGCAGTAAATCAGGGGAGCTCCACGAGCAGTACTTC	CASSKSGELHEQYF
TRBV10-3	TRBD2	.	TRBJ2-1	14	TGTGCCATCTTGGAAGCGGGGGGGAGCGATGAGCAGTTCTTC	CAILEAGGSDEQFF
TRBV2	.	.	TRBJ2-5	12	TGTGCCAGCAGTGCCCTCCAAGAGACCCAGTACTTC	CASSALQETQYF
TRBV9	.	few	TRBJ1-4	15	TGTGCCAGCAGCACCTCCGGGGGTTGGAGTGAAAAACTGTTTTTT	CASSTSGGWSEKLFF
TRBV11-3	.	.	TRBJ2-1	12	TGTGCCAGCAGCTATCTCTCGGATGAGCAGTTCTTC	CASSYLSDEQFF
TRBV10-3	.	.	TRBJ2-7	15	TGTGCCATCAGTGACCCGGCCGGGATCGCCTACGAGCAGTACTTC	CAISDPAGIAYEQYF
TRBV29-1	TRBD1	.	TRBJ1-2	15	TGCAGCGTTGTTAAGGACAGGGGGATCGCCTATGGCTACACCTTC	CSVVKDRGIAYGYTF
TRBV11-2	.	.	TRBJ2-7	14	TGTGCCAGCAGTCGGATGGGAGATAATTACGAGCAGTACTTC	CASSRMGDNYEQYF